This TCR beta chain is drawn from a study of blood T cell repertoires in COVID-19. Study in general: The study drew acute and convalescent COVID-19 samples from the United States, Italy and Spain. Sources were T cells, B-cell-depleted T cells, or PBMCs; the material itself was cDNA or gDNA.

The germline V gene encodes CDR1 SGDLS and CDR2 YYNGEE. Between the trimmed V and J ends, which lost 2 bases and 4 bases, there was a span of 12 bases. This CDR3 region has 14 residues. As handled by the study authors: Amplified reference gene primers provided the basis for estimating nucleated cell counts. TCRdb's table, derived via immunoSEQ multiplex PCR, lists solely in-frame clones and lacks some. For V, J and clone size, that table is used; D and trimming come from the DNA. The table lists more than 150,000 clones, 90% of them singletons. This TCR derives from a man aged 50-60 years with acute or convalescent COVID-19. The chain is built from TRBV9 and TRBJ1-1; D call uncertain. The sample consisted of peripheral blood. CDR3 sequence (DNA): TGTGCCAGCAGCGTGGACGGGGAGCCCACTGAAGCTTTCTTT. Its protein product is CASSVDGEPTEAFF.